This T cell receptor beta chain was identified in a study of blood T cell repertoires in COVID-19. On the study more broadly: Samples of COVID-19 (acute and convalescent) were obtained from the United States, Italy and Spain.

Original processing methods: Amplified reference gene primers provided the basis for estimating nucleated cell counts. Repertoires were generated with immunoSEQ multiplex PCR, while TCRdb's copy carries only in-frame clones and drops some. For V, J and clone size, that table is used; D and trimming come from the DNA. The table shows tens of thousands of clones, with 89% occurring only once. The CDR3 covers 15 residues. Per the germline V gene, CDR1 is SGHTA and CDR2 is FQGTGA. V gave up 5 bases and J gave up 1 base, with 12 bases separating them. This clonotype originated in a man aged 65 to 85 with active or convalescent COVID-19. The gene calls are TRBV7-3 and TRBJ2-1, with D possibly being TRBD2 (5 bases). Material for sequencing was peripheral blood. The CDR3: CASSQVSGSYNEQFF. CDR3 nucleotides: TGTGCCAGCAGCCAGGTTTCGGGGTCCTACAATGAGCAGTTCTTC.